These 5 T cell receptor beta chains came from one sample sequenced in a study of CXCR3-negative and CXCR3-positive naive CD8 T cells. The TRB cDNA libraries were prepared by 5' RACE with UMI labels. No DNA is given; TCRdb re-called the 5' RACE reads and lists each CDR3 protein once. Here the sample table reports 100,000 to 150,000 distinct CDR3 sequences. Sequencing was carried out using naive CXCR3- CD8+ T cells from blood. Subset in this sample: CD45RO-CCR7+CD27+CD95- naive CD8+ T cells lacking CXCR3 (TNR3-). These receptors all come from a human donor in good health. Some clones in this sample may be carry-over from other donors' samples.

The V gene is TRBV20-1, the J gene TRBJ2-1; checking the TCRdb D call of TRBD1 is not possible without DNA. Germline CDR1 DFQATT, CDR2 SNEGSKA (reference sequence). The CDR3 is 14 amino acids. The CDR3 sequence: CSARSGGGWNEQFF.

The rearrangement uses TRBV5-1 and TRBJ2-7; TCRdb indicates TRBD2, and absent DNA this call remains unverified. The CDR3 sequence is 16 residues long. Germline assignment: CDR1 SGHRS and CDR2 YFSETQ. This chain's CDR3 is CASSLRRASGVDEQYF.

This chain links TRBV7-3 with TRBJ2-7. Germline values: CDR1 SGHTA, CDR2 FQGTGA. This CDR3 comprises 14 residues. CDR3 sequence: CASSLLGSSYEQYF.

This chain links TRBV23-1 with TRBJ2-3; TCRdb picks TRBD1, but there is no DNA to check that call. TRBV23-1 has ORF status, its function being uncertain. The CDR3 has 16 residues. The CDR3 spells CASSQLQDRVEDTQYF.

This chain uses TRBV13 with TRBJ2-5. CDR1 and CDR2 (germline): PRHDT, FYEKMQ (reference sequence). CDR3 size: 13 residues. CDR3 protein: CASSFRYQETQYF.